This TCR beta chain appears in the sequencing data of a study of T cells in Graves' hyperthyroidism and ophthalmopathy (dated by TCRdb to about 2019). Some background on the complete study: A discovery cohort of approximately 97 patients, 43 with Graves' ophthalmopathy and approximately 55 with stable Graves' hyperthyroidism, was used to find distinguishing TCR V-J signatures. The 100 discovery patients were divided at random into training and test sets in a 7:3 ratio. The paper describes TCR Vbeta CDR3 sequencing of 135 peripheral blood samples, made up of roughly 45 ophthalmopathy patients, more than 70 hyperthyroidism patients and about 17 progressor patients. The study also compared thyroid tissue and blood T-cell repertoires from a handful of Graves' hyperthyroidism patients. Prospective prediction of ophthalmopathy was tested in an independent validation cohort consisting of some 19 hyperthyroidism patients and about 17 patients who later progressed to ophthalmopathy. Once sampling was done, hyperthyroidism patients were given methimazole at a starting dose of 30 mg daily, whereas ophthalmopathy patients were given high-dose intravenous methylprednisolone. General findings and caveats noted by the study authors: In validation, the model predicted progression to ophthalmopathy with 55% to 71% sensitivity and roughly 75% specificity, a median of roughly seven months before onset. Most expanded thyroid clonotypes (frequency above 0.001) were also detected in blood, suggesting blood repertoires may reflect thyroid immune responses. In cross-validation, a model built on a 13 V-J signature told ophthalmopathy apart from stable hyperthyroidism with 85% to 90% sensitivity and around 81% specificity, and in testing the same model reached 80%/75%. No statistical method was used to set the sample size in advance, and investigators knew the group allocation.

V lost 3 bases and J lost 2 bases, and the count of bases not matched to a germline gene is 3. The germline V gene (reference sequence) gives CDR1 as MNHNY and CDR2 as SVGAGI. The CDR3 spans 14 residues, from the cysteine through the phenylalanine. The read is trimmed to its CDR3 DNA, 42 bases read in frame from base 1. The TCR beta CDR3 regions were amplified from the RNA transcripts. For the first round of RT-PCR on the TCR CDR3, the HTBI primer set was used together with the Qiagen OneStep RT-PCR kit. Libraries were constructed in a second round of multiplex PCR, after which size selection and purification were carried out. Libraries were sequenced paired-end with 100 bp reads on an Illumina HiSeq2000. The authors' pipeline ran thus. Raw data were processed with SOAPnuke, discarding reads with adapters, uncalled bases, mean Phred below 15, or no exact constant-primer or identifier match. High-quality paired reads were merged with COPE v1.2.5, and unique nucleotide sequences were defined as clonotypes. MiTCR v1.1 was used to align clonotypes to the IMGT TRBV, TRBD and TRBJ reference segments. The analysis was restricted to V-J combinations with a frequency above 0.0001, which together covered roughly 99% of the repertoires. A TCS score was defined as the ratio of F50 (clonal expansion) to E x V (chaos), with BLOSUM62-based TCRdist applied between CDR3 peptides within each V-J. Welch's t-statistics and random forest reduced roughly 530 V-J features to about 13, which were used in a naive Bayes classifier (R e1071). Using fastp trimming at Q25 and MiXCR clonotype assembly, TCRdb reanalyzed the public sequencing data and kept in-frame beta chains. Rows merge per CDR3 protein into single entries with the most common DNA and genes. TCRdb's processing, not the authors' own work, is the source of the V and J calls. The sample includes about 560,000 distinct CDR3 sequences, with around 45% observed a single time. The leading ten clones occupy just under 8.5% of the sample.

Graves' hyperthyroidism was defined as stable when no progression to ophthalmopathy occurred over 18 months of follow-up. Hyperthyroidism patients were newly diagnosed, had a disease duration of under 2 months, and were aged 18 to 65 years. Patients with uncontrolled infections, other autoimmune diseases, pregnancy or lactation were excluded. Diagnoses were established on the basis of clinical symptoms, serum thyroxine and TRAb, thyroid ultrasound, and orbital computed tomography. Total RNA was extracted with Trizol reagent, and quality was checked on an Agilent 2100 Bioanalyzer. On this clonotype: Its antigen has not been determined. Base qualities were left out, and no much larger clone turns up one base away.

The V gene is TRBV6-6 and the J gene is TRBJ2-5; TRBD2 matches 7 bases in the middle. Sequenced sample: peripheral blood or thyroid tissue (not recorded which). The receptor's source is a young woman with Graves' hyperthyroidism. Donor details come from another sample of the same person, matched by shared clones. The nucleotide sequence reads TGTGCCAGCAGTTATAGCGGGTCGCAAGAGACCCAGTACTTC. This codes for CASSYSGSQETQYF.